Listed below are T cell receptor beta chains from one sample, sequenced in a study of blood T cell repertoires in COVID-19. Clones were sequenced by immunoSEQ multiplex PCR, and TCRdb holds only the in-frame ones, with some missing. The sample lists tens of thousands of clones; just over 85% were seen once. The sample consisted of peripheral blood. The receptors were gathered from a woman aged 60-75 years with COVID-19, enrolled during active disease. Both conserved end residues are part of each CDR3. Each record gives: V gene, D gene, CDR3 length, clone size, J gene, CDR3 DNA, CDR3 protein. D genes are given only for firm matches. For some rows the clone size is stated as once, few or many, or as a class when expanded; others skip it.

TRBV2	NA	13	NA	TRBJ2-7	TGTGCCAGCAGTAGGCAGGGGACCGACGAGCAGTACTTC	CASSRQGTDEQYF
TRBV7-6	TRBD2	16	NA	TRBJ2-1	TGTGCCAGCAGCCCTACTAGCGTCAGCTCCTACAATGAGCAGTTCTTC	CASSPTSVSSYNEQFF
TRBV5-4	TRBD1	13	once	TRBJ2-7	TGTGCCAGCAGCTTGGTAGGACAGGACGAGCAGTACTTC	CASSLVGQDEQYF
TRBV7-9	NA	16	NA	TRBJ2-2	TGTGCCAGCGGAGACAAAGACTACACCAGGACCGGGGAGCTGTTTTTT	CASGDKDYTRTGELFF
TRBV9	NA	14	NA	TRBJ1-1	TGTGCCAGCAGCGTAGGAGAGCCGAACACTGAAGCTTTCTTT	CASSVGEPNTEAFF
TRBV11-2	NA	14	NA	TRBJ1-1	TGTGCCAGCAGCTTAGAGGAGGGTCTCACTGAAGCTTTCTTT	CASSLEEGLTEAFF
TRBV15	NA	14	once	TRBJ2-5	TGTGCCACCAGCAGAGATAGAGGGCAAGAGACCCAGTACTTC	CATSRDRGQETQYF
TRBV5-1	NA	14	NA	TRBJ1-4	TGCGCCAGCAGCCACGAGGGGGTCACCGAAAAACTGTTTTTT	CASSHEGVTEKLFF
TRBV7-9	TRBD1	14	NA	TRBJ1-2	TGTGCCAGCAGCTTCGGACAGGGGGCATATGGCTACACCTTC	CASSFGQGAYGYTF
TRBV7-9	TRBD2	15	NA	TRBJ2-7	TGTGCCAGCAGCTTTACTAGCGGGGCAACCTACGAGCAGTACTTC	CASSFTSGATYEQYF
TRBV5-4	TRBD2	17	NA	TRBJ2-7	TGTGCCAGCAGCAGCCAACCTAGCGGGAGGGCCGCCTACGAGCAGTACTTC	CASSSQPSGRAAYEQYF
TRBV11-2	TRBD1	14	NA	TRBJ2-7	TGTGCCAGCAGCCCGGGACAGGGAACCTACGAGCAGTACTTC	CASSPGQGTYEQYF
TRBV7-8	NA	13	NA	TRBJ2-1	TGTGCCAGCAGGGGGAACAGGGACAATGAGCAGTTCTTC	CASRGNRDNEQFF
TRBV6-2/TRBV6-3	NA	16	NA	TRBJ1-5	TGTGCCAGCAGTTACGGGGCCCCTTATAGCAATCAGCCCCAGCATTTT	CASSYGAPYSNQPQHF
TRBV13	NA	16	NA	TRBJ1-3	TGTGCCAGCAGCGAAATACAGGGAGCCACTGGAAACACCATATATTTT	CASSEIQGATGNTIYF